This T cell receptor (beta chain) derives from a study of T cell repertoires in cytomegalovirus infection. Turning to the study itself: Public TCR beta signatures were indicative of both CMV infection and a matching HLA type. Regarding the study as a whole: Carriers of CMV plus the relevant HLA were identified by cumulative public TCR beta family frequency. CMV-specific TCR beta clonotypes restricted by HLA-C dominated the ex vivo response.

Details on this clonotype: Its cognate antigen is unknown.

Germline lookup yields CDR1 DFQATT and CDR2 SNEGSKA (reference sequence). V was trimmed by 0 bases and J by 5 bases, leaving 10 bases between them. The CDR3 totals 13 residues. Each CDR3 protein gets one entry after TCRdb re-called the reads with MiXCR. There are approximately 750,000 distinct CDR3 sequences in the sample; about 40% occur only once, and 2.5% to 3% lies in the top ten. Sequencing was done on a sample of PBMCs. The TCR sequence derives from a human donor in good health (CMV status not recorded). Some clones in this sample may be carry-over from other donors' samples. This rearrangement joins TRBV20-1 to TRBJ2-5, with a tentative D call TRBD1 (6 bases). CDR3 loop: CSARDYRVETQYF. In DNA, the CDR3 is TGCAGTGCTAGAGACTACAGGGTGGAGACCCAGTACTTC.